What follows are 25 T cell receptor beta chains derived from one specimen sequenced in a study of technical replicates of blood from several donors (dated 2017 in TCRdb). The library was built by means of the immunoSEQ multiplex PCR assay. TCRdb retrieved this table from immuneACCESS and kept in-frame rearrangements only. Not all clones are present; in checked studies, unresolved V genes account for under half, and no reason is known for the remainder. Across this sample there are about 60,000 clones, with almost 95% seen only once. About 4.5% of the sample rests with the top ten. The sample taken for sequencing was PBMCs. These receptors came from a human donor in good health. Some clones in this sample may be carry-over from other donors' samples.

The count of this clone is one. V and J are TRBV4-3 and TRBJ2-2, with D possibly matching TRBD1 (6 bases). The germline V and J ends were trimmed by 1 base and 4 bases, with 10 bases remaining between them. This CDR3 is built from 15 residues. Looked up from germline, CDR1 is LGHNA and CDR2 is YSLEER. CDR3 nucleotide sequence: TGCGCCAGCAGCCAAGCAGGACAGCTCACCGGGGAGCTGTTTTTT. This sequence encodes CASSQAGQLTGELFF.

The V gene is TRBV19, the J gene TRBJ2-1, with no clear D. The V end was cut by 3 bases, the J end by 10 bases, with 7 bases between. This CDR3 comprises 11 residues. CDR1 is LNHDA and CDR2 is SQIVND in the germline V gene (reference sequence). CDR3 loop: CASSMSAEQFF. The CDR3 bases are TGTGCCAGTAGTATGAGTGCCGAGCAGTTCTTC.

J is TRBJ2-2 and V is TRBV6-5; 8 nucleotides agree with TRBD1. The length of the CDR3 is 16 residues. CDR1 is MNHEY, CDR2 SVGAGI, per germline. V shed 4 bases, J shed 6 bases, and the junction held 10 bases outside the gene matches. The CDR3 sequence is CASSSLGQGEAGELFF. The CDR3 nucleotides read TGTGCCAGCAGTTCGCTCGGACAGGGCGAGGCCGGGGAGCTGTTTTTT.

The CDR3 nucleotides are TGTGCCAGCAGCTCGGGACAGGGCTCGACTGGAAACACCATATATTTT. Amino acid sequence: CASSSGQGSTGNTIYF. J is TRBJ1-3 and V is TRBV7-6; TRBD1 agrees at 9 bases. Germline values: CDR1 SGHVS, CDR2 FNYEAQ. There are 16 residues in the CDR3. Germline trimming cut 4 bases from V and 2 bases from J; bases unmatched to any gene: 6.

The V gene is TRBV5-1, the J gene TRBJ2-7; a possible D gene is TRBD2 (6 bases). The CDR3 totals 15 residues. Germline V gives CDR1 SGHRS, CDR2 YFSETQ. V was clipped by 0 bases and J by 3 bases, with 13 bases between them. DNA of the CDR3: TGCGCCAGCAGCTTGGCAGGGACTGGGGACTACGAGCAGTACTTC. Its protein is CASSLAGTGDYEQYF.

The chain couples TRBV5-4 to TRBJ2-7; a weak D match, TRBD1 (6 bases). Looked up from germline, CDR1 is SGHNT and CDR2 is YYREEE (reference sequence). V lost 4 bases and J 3 bases, leaving 14 bases between the germline ends. This CDR3 region has 14 residues. In nucleotides, the CDR3 is TGTGCCAGCAGCCCAGGGGCCCCAAACTACGAGCAGTACTTC. This gives the protein CASSPGAPNYEQYF.

The rearrangement uses TRBV6-6 and TRBJ1-5; 8 bases are shared with TRBD1. The CDR3 sequence is 13 residues long. Unmatched junction bases numbered 3, after V lost 5 bases and J lost 6 bases. Germline V gives CDR1 MNHNY, CDR2 SVGAGI (reference sequence). This CDR3 is CASSTGGSQPQHF. The CDR3 coding sequence is TGTGCCAGCAGTACAGGGGGAAGTCAGCCCCAGCATTTT.

CDR3 sequence reads: CASSKEGRERNYEQYF. CDR3 sequence (DNA): TGTGCCAGCAGCAAAGAGGGCAGGGAAAGAAACTACGAGCAGTACTTC. This sequence joins TRBV21-1 and TRBJ2-7; the D call of TRBD1 is as the table states it, not checked on the DNA. TRBV21-1 represents a pseudogene. This CDR3 has 16 residues.

This chain joins TRBV2 and TRBJ2-7; D remains unclear. Trimming pared 1 base from V and 3 bases from J, leaving 4 bases between. The CDR3 contains 12 residues. Germline V CDR1 and CDR2: SNHLY, FYNNEI. CDR3 sequence (DNA): TGTGCCAGCAGTGAAGGCGGCTACGAGCAGTACTTC. This encodes CASSEGGYEQYF.

This clone was found once. The chain recombines TRBV6-4 with TRBJ2-6; a weak D match, TRBD1 (5 bases). V was pared by 4 bases and J by 4 bases, with 11 bases between. The CDR3 covers 15 residues. Germline lookup yields CDR1 MRHNA and CDR2 SNTAGT. The CDR3 sequence: CASSAGSRGANVLTF. CDR3 bases: TGTGCCAGCAGTGCAGGGTCACGGGGGGCCAACGTCCTGACTTTC.

The genes are TRBV18 and TRBJ2-1, with TRBD1 matching over 9 bases. Germline CDR1 reads KGHSH; CDR2 reads LQKENI. The CDR3 covers 11 residues. V lost 3 bases and J lost 15; bases outside the gene matches: 3. The CDR3 reads CASSPGQGVFF. As DNA, the CDR3 is TGTGCCAGCTCACCGGGACAGGGAGTGTTCTTC.

V gene TRBV7-8 combines with J gene TRBJ2-3; D remains ambiguous. Trimming removed 1 base from V and 1 base from J, with 9 bases in between. Germline CDR1 reads SGHVS; CDR2 reads FQNEAQ. The CDR3 covers 15 residues. In DNA, the CDR3 is TGTGCCAGCAGCTTAGGAGGTCCCGGCACAGATACGCAGTATTTT. Translation: CASSLGGPGTDTQYF.

The CDR3 DNA reads TGTGCCAGCAGAGACAGGAGCTCCTACGAGCAGTACTTC. It translates to CASRDRSSYEQYF. The chain recombines TRBV6-1 with TRBJ2-7; D possibly corresponds to TRBD1 (6 bases). The V gene's germline CDR1 is MNHNS and CDR2 SASEGT. The CDR3 consists of 13 residues. The germline V and J ends were trimmed by 6 bases and 0 bases, with 9 bases remaining between them.

This chain joins TRBV7-2 and TRBJ1-1, with D unresolved. Between the trimmed V and J ends, which lost 5 bases and 0 bases, there was a span of 7 bases. Germline CDR1 and CDR2: SGHTA and FQGNSA. The CDR3 extends over 13 amino acids. DNA of the CDR3: TGTGCCAGCAGCCCGCACATGAACACTGAAGCTTTCTTT. Protein product: CASSPHMNTEAFF.

This clone was detected once. The chain links TRBV4-3 to TRBJ2-2; TRBD1 matches 9 bases. The CDR3 is 17 amino acids. Trimming removed 4 bases from V and 2 bases from J; junction bases left unmatched: 8. Germline V CDR1 and CDR2: LGHNA, YSLEER. The CDR3 nucleotides are TGCGCCAGCAGCCTAAGTCTGGGACAGGGAAACACCGGGGAGCTGTTTTTT. Translating gives CASSLSLGQGNTGELFF.

The CDR3 sequence is CASSPANRETQYF. CDR3 sequence (DNA): TGTGCCAGCTCACCAGCCAACAGGGAGACCCAGTACTTC. V usage is TRBV18 and J usage is TRBJ2-5, with D maybe TRBD1 (5 bases). The CDR3 consists of 13 residues. Germline V gene lookup returns CDR1 KGHSH and CDR2 LQKENI. V was clipped by 2 bases and J by 5 bases, with 9 bases between them.

The rearrangement uses TRBV27 and TRBJ1-1, with no clear D. This CDR3 comprises 13 residues. The V gene lost 3 bases and the J gene lost 7 bases, with 12 bases spanning the gap. The germline gives CDR1 MNHEY, CDR2 SMNVEV (reference sequence). The CDR3 reads CASSFGESVEAFF. The CDR3 DNA reads as TGTGCCAGCAGTTTCGGAGAAAGCGTTGAAGCTTTCTTT.

V and J are TRBV29-1 and TRBJ1-3, with a tentative D call TRBD1 (5 bases). The CDR3 runs to 15 residues. V was trimmed by 0 bases and J by 1 base, leaving 10 bases between them. Looked up from germline, CDR1 is SQVTM and CDR2 is ANQGSEA. The CDR3, as DNA: TGCAGCGTTGAAGATGGGGGGGATTCTGGAAACACCATATATTTT. Translating gives CSVEDGGDSGNTIYF.

This chain uses TRBV5-1 with TRBJ2-5; 11 bases line up with TRBD2. V was clipped by 1 base and J by 1 base; unmatched bases: 9. CDR1 SGHRS and CDR2 YFSETQ come from the germline V gene. The CDR3 has 18 amino acids. CDR3 residues: CASSLSTSGEWGQETQYF. The DNA for the CDR3 is TGCGCCAGCAGCTTGTCGACTAGCGGGGAATGGGGCCAAGAGACCCAGTACTTC.

The CDR3 spells CASSPNRGGETQYF. DNA for the CDR3: TGTGCCAGCAGCCCAAACAGGGGGGGAGAGACCCAGTACTTC. This rearrangement joins TRBV7-9 to TRBJ2-5; tentative D call: TRBD1 (8 bases). CDR3 length equals 14 residues. Between the trimmed V and J ends, which lost 5 bases and 4 bases, there was a span of 14 bases. Germline CDR1 is SEHNR and CDR2 is FQNEAQ (reference sequence).

V is TRBV2 and J is TRBJ1-2, with D perhaps TRBD1 (5 bases). The ends were cut back, 6 bases at V and 4 bases at J, with 12 bases in the middle. The CDR3 covers 13 residues. Germline V CDR1 and CDR2: SNHLY, FYNNEI. This chain's CDR3 is CASSQTASYGYTF. In DNA form, the CDR3 reads TGTGCCAGCAGCCAGACAGCAAGCTATGGCTACACCTTC.

This rearrangement joins TRBV29-1 to TRBJ1-1, with 8 bases matching TRBD1. Germline V gene data show CDR1 as SQVTM and CDR2 as ANQGSEA. V was clipped by 2 bases and J by 4 bases; unmatched bases: 9. This CDR3 spans 15 amino acids. CDR3 residues: CSVETPQGAFTEAFF. CDR3 coding DNA: TGCAGCGTTGAAACCCCGCAGGGGGCGTTCACTGAAGCTTTCTTT. Based on the CDR3 plus reference TRBV29-1 and TRBJ1-1, the full variable domain is SAVISQKPSRDICQRGTSLTIQCQVDSQVTMMFWYRQQPGQSLTLIATANQGSEATYESGFVIDKFPISRPNLTFSTLTVSNMSPEDSSIYLCSVETPQGAFTEAFFGQGTRLTVV.

The CDR3 DNA reads TGCGCCAGCAAGAGAGCCCCCCAAGAGACCCAGTACTTC. This gives the protein CASKRAPQETQYF. The chain uses TRBV5-1 and TRBJ2-5, with D hard to call. The CDR3 loop spans 13 amino acids. Trimming left V 6 bases short and J 1 base short, with 10 bases between. Germline loops: CDR1 SGHRS, CDR2 YFSETQ.

The V and J genes are TRBV13 and TRBJ1-6; D possibly corresponds to TRBD1 (6 bases). This CDR3 contains 14 residues. V was trimmed by 3 bases and J by 7 bases, leaving 10 bases between them. CDR1 is PRHDT, CDR2 FYEKMQ, per germline (reference sequence). This CDR3 is CASSFRGRNSPLHF. The CDR3 bases are TGTGCCAGCAGCTTCAGGGGAAGGAATTCACCCCTCCACTTT.

This clone has just one count. The V and J genes are TRBV29-1 and TRBJ1-1; TRBD1 matches 7 bases. CDR3 length: 10 amino acids. J gave up 4 bases and V 7 bases, and 0 bases lay outside the gene matches. Germline CDR1 is SQVTM and CDR2 is ANQGSEA. For the CDR3, the DNA is TGCAGCGCAGGGGGCACTGAAGCTTTCTTT. The encoded protein is CSAGGTEAFF.